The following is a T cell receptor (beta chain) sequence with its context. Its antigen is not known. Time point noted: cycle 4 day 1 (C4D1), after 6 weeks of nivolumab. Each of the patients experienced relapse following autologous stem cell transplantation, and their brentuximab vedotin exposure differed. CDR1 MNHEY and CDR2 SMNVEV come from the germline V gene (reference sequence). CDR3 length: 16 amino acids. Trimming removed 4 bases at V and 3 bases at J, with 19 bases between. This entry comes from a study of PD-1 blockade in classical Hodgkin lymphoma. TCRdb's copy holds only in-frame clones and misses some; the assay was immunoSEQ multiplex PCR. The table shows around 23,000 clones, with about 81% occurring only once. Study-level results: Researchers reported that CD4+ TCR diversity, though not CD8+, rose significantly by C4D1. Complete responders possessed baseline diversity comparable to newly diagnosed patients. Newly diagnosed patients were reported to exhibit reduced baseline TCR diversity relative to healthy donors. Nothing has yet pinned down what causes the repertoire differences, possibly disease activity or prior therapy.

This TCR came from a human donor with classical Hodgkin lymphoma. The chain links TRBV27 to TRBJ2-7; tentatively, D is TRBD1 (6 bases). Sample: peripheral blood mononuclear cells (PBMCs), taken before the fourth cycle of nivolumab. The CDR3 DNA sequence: TGTGCCAGCAGTTCTCTCCTCAGGGGTTTGGGCTACGAGCAGTACTTC. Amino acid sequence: CASSSLLRGLGYEQYF.